In this sample, the clone carrying this T cell receptor beta chain turned up a few times. Other nucleotide sequences from this sample produce the same CDR3. This entry belongs to a study of T cells after posttransplantation cyclophosphamide. Sequencing used immunoSEQ multiplex PCR; TCRdb keeps in-frame clones, though not all of them. The data show several thousand clones, more than 65% seen once. Trimming shortened V by 8 bases and J by 4 bases, and 22 bases separated the two germline ends. The CDR3 extends over 15 amino acids. Germline-derived CDR1 and CDR2 are SGDLS and YYNGEE. Busulfan-fludarabine conditioning, marrow transplant, and cyclophosphamide on days +3 and +4 were administered.

This TCR was sampled from a female patient between 40 and 50 years old who received an allogeneic stem cell transplant from a related donor, was CMV-positive, and had no GVHD. Some T cells may possibly be graft donor cells. Material: CD8+ T cells sorted from PBMCs, obtained 950 to 1,200 days after allogeneic stem cell transplant with posttransplant cyclophosphamide. This rearrangement joins TRBV9 to TRBJ2-7; a weak D match, TRBD1 (5 bases). The CDR3 loop is CASCIKQETAYEQYF. The DNA for the CDR3 is TGTGCCAGTTGTATCAAACAGGAGACGGCATACGAGCAGTACTTC.